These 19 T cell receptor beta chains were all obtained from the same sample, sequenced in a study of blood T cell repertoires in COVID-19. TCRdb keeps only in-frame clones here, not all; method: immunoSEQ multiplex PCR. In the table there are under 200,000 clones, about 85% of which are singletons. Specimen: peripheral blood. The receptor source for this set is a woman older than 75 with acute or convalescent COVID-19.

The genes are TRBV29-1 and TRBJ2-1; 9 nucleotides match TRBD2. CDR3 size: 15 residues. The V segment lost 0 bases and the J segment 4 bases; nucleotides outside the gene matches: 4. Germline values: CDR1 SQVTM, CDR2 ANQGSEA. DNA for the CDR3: TGCAGCGTTGAAGAGGTAGCGGGAGTTTACAATGAGCAGTTCTTC. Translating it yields CSVEEVAGVYNEQFF.

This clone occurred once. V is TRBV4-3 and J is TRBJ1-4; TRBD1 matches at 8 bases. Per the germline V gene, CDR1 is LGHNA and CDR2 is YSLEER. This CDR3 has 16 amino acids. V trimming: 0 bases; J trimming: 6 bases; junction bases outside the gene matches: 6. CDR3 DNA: TGCGCCAGCAGCCAAGATGGAACAGGGGGGGATGAAAAACTGTTTTTT. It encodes CASSQDGTGGDEKLFF.

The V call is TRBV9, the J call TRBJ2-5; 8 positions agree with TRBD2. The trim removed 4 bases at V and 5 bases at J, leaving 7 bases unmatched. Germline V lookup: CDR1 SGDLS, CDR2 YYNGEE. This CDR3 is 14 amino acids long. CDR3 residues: CASSPGGFGETQYF. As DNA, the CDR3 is TGTGCCAGCAGCCCGGGGGGGTTCGGGGAGACCCAGTACTTC.

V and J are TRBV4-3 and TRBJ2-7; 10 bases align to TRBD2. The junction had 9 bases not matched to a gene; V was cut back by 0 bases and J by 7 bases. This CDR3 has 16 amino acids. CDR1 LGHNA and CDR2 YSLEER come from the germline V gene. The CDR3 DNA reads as TGCGCCAGCAGCCAAGAATGGTCAGCGGGGGGGCGTGAGCAGTACTTC. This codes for CASSQEWSAGGREQYF.

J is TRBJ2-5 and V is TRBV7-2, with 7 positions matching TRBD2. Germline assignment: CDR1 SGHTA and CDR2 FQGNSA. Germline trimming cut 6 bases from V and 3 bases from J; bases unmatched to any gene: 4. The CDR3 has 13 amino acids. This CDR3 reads CASSLGGEETQYF. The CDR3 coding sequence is TGTGCCAGCAGTCTTGGGGGGGAAGAGACCCAGTACTTC.

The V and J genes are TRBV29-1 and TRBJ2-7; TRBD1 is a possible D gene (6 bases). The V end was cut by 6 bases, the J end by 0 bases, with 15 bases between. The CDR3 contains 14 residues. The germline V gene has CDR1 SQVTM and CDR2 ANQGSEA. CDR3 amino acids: CSVAGQGSSYEQYF. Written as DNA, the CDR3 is TGCAGCGTAGCCGGTCAGGGGAGCTCCTACGAGCAGTACTTC.

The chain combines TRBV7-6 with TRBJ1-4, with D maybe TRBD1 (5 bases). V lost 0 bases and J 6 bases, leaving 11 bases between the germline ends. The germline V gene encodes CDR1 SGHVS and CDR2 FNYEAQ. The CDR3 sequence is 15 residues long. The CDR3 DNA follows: TGTGCCAGCAGCTTAGCGCTGGGGGGTCATGAAAAACTGTTTTTT. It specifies CASSLALGGHEKLFF.

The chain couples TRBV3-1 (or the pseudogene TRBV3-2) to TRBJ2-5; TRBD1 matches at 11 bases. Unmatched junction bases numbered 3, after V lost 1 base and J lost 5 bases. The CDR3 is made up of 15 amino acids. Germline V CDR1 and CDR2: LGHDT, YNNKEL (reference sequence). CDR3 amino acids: CASSQGTGGGETQYF. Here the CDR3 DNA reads TGTGCCAGCAGCCAAGGGACAGGGGGCGGGGAGACCCAGTACTTC.

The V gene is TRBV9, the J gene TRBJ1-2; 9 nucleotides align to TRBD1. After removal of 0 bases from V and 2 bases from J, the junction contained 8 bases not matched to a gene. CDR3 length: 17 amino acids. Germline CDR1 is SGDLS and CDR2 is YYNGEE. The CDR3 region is CASSVGPGQGNNYGYTF. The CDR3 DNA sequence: TGTGCCAGCAGCGTAGGCCCCGGACAGGGGAACAACTATGGCTACACCTTC.

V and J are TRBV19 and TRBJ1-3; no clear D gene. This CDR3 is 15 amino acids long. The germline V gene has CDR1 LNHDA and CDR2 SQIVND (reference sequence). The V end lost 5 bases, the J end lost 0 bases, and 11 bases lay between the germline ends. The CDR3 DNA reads TGTGCCAGTAGTTTCATAGCGGGCTCTGGAAACACCATATATTTT. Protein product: CASSFIAGSGNTIYF.

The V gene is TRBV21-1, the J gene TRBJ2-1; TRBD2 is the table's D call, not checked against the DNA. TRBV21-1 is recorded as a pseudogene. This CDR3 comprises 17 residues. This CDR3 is CASTKRGGRTSYNEQFF. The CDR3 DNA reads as TGTGCCAGCACTAAAAGGGGGGGCCGTACCTCCTACAATGAGCAGTTCTTC.

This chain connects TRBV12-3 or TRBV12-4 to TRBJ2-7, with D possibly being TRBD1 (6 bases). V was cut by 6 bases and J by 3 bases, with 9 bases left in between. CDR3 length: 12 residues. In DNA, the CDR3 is TGTGCCAGCAGGAGGGGGTTCTACGAGCAGTACTTC. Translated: CASRRGFYEQYF.

DNA of the CDR3: TGTGCCAGCAGCCTACTAGCGGGGGCTAGCAATGAGCAGTTCTTC. Its translation: CASSLLAGASNEQFF. The chain links TRBV6-2 or TRBV6-3 to TRBJ2-1; 11 positions agree with TRBD2. V trimming: 6 bases; J trimming: 6 bases; junction bases outside the gene matches: 7. Germline loops: CDR1 MNHEY, CDR2 SVGEGT. This CDR3 is built from 15 residues.

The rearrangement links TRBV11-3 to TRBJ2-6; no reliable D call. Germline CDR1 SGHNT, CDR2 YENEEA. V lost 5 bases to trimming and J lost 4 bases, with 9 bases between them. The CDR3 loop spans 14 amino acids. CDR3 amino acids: CASSPTRGANVLTF. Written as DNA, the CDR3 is TGTGCCAGCAGCCCGACGCGGGGGGCCAACGTCCTGACTTTC.

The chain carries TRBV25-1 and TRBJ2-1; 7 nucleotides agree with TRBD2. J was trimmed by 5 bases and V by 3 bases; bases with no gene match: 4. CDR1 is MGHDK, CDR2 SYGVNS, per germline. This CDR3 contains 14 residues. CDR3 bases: TGTGCCAGCAGTGACCCGGGACTACACAATGAGCAGTTCTTC. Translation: CASSDPGLHNEQFF.

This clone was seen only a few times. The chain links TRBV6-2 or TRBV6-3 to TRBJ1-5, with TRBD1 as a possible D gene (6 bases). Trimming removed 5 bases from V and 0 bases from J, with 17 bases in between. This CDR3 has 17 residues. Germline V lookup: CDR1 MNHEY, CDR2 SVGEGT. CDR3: CASSPPGQLNSNQPQHF. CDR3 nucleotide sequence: TGTGCCAGCAGTCCCCCTGGACAGTTGAATAGCAATCAGCCCCAGCATTTT.

For the CDR3, the DNA is TGTGCCAGCTCACCACCAGGGGGCAGGGGCACTGAAGCTTTCTTT. Protein sequence: CASSPPGGRGTEAFF. This chain connects TRBV18 to TRBJ1-1, with 7 bases aligning to TRBD1. The CDR3 is 15 amino acids. CDR1 and CDR2 (germline): KGHSH, LQKENI. J gave up 4 bases and V 0 bases, and 5 bases lay outside the gene matches.

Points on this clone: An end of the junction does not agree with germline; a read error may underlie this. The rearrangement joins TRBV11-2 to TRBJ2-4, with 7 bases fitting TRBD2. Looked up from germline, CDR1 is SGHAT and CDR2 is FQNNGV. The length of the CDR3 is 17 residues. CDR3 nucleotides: TGTGCCAGCAGCCACTCCGTGGGGGGGGTAGCCAAAAACATTCAGTACTTT. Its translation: CASSHSVGGVAKNIQYF.

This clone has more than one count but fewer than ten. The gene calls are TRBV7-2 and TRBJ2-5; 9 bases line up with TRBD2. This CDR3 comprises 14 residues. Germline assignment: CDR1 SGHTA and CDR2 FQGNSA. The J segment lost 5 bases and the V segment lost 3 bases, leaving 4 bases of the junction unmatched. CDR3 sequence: CASSFWTSEETQYF. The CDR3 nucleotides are TGTGCCAGCAGCTTCTGGACTAGCGAGGAGACCCAGTACTTC.